This T cell receptor (beta chain) stems from a study of identical twins. This clonotype was detected only a few times. Antigen specificity is unknown. cDNA molecules carried unique molecular identifiers, and template switching added a universal primer site. TCRdb ran MiXCR on the 5' RACE reads and lists one entry per CDR3 protein. The repertoire has around 470,000 distinct CDR3 sequences, 14% of them found once; the top ten carry about 0.52%. Study findings and constraints: For out-of-frame alpha sequences shared by twins, low generation probability was in excess.

Germline CDR1 and CDR2: SEHNR and FQNEAQ (reference sequence). The V segment lost 3 bases and the J segment 7 bases; nucleotides outside the gene matches: 11. This CDR3 is 15 amino acids long. The sample was also linked to a second study, of yellow fever vaccine responses in identical twins.

The source of this sequence is a woman between 18 and 29 years old in good health. Sequencing was carried out using CD4+ T cells sorted from blood. The V call is TRBV7-9, the J call TRBJ2-7, with 8 bases fitting TRBD1. CDR3 region: CASSFGAGGANEQYF. The CDR3, as DNA: TGTGCCAGCAGCTTCGGTGCAGGGGGCGCGAATGAGCAGTACTTC.